Listed here are 23 T cell receptor beta chains from one sample, sequenced in a study of control samples from healthy donors and cancer patients. This table comes from immunoSEQ multiplex PCR, and its TCRdb copy is limited to in-frame clones, with some not included. Of around 13,000 clones in the sample, 77% were seen once. The sequencing input was formalin-fixed, paraffin-embedded tissue. These receptors originate from a male donor with melanoma.

CDR3 residues: CASEIAGDSQETQYF. The DNA of the CDR3 is TGTGCCAGCGAAATAGCGGGGGATAGCCAAGAGACCCAGTACTTC. The chain couples TRBV7-9 to TRBJ2-5; TRBD2 matches 9 bases. Germline V gene sequence: CDR1 SEHNR, CDR2 FQNEAQ (reference sequence). J lost 1 base, V lost 8 bases, and 8 bases had no gene match. The CDR3 loop spans 15 amino acids.

The J gene is TRBJ1-2, the V gene TRBV4-2; D gene unclear. The CDR3 sequence is 16 residues long. V dropped 4 bases and J dropped 6 bases, with 21 bases sitting between them. From germline, CDR1 is LGHNA and CDR2 YNFKEQ. The CDR3 DNA follows: TGTGCCAGCAGCCGCGACCCGCGCTGGGGTCTAGATGGCTACACCTTC. It codes for CASSRDPRWGLDGYTF.

The chain recombines TRBV3-1 (or the pseudogene TRBV3-2) with TRBJ2-7; D is possibly TRBD2 (5 bases). Germline CDR1 LGHDT, CDR2 YNNKEL (reference sequence). This CDR3 region has 11 residues. V was cut by 11 bases and J by 2 bases, with 10 bases left in between. For the CDR3, the DNA is TGTGCCGCGGGTCTTCCCTACGAGCAGTACTTC. As protein: CAAGLPYEQYF.

The V and J genes are TRBV11-3 and TRBJ2-2; TRBD2 matches at 8 bases. The CDR3 covers 14 residues. Trimming cost V 7 bases and J 7 bases; bases outside gene matches: 8. In germline, CDR1 is SGHNT, CDR2 YENEEA. The CDR3 DNA follows: TGTGCCAGCACACGAAACGGGGGGGTCGGGGAGCTGTTTTTT. It specifies CASTRNGGVGELFF.

The chain joins TRBV11-1 to TRBJ1-2; D gene ambiguous. The CDR3 is 13 residues long. V lost 4 bases to trimming and J lost 8 bases, with 14 bases between them. Germline assignment: CDR1 SGHAT and CDR2 FQDESV (reference sequence). CDR3 amino acids: CASSSPGQRGYTF. Here the CDR3 DNA reads TGTGCCAGCAGCTCTCCGGGCCAGAGGGGCTACACCTTC.

The chain employs TRBV12-3 or TRBV12-4 and TRBJ1-2; no reliable D call. This CDR3 has 13 amino acids. V was shortened by 6 bases and J by 2 bases, with 10 bases between the two germline ends. CDR3 in amino acids: CASSPTRNYGYTF. CDR3 coding DNA: TGTGCCAGCAGCCCGACTCGGAACTATGGCTACACCTTC.

The chain recombines TRBV7-8 with TRBJ1-5, with unresolved D. The V gene's germline CDR1 is SGHVS and CDR2 FQNEAQ. Trimming cost V 5 bases and J 6 bases, with 8 bases left between them. This CDR3 spans 12 amino acids. CDR3 sequence reads: CASSVPGQPQHF. CDR3 in DNA: TGTGCCAGCAGCGTTCCCGGTCAGCCCCAGCATTTT.

This clone is large by share. The DNA of the CDR3 is TGTGCCAGCAGCAAAATTAGACAGGGTGTGGGTGCAGGCGAAAACAATGAGCAGTTCTTC. This encodes CASSKIRQGVGAGENNEQFF. The chain joins TRBV21-1 to TRBJ2-1; the table's D call, TRBD1, was not checked against the DNA. TRBV21-1 is described as a pseudogene. The CDR3 covers 20 residues.

The rearrangement links TRBV3-1 (or the pseudogene TRBV3-2) to TRBJ1-1; a weak D match, TRBD1 (5 bases). Looked up from germline, CDR1 is LGHDT and CDR2 is YNNKEL (reference sequence). With 5 bases removed from V and 1 base from J, the gap between germline ends came to 11 bases. The CDR3 spans 14 residues. CDR3 coding DNA: TGTGCCAGCAGCTTCCGTGGGGGGAACACTGAAGCTTTCTTT. Translating it yields CASSFRGGNTEAFF.

The table lists this clone with a few counts. This chain connects TRBV10-3 to TRBJ2-6; D may be TRBD1 or TRBD2 (5 bases each). Germline CDR1 and CDR2: ENHRY and SYGVKD. This CDR3 is built from 17 residues. Between the trimmed V and J ends, which lost 10 bases and 0 bases, there was a span of 19 bases. CDR3 nucleotides: TGTGCCACCTGGTCCGGGACGGTCCCCTCTGGGGCCAACGTCCTGACTTTC. It yields the protein CATWSGTVPSGANVLTF.

This clone was counted a single time. This chain connects TRBV3-1 (or the pseudogene TRBV3-2) to TRBJ2-7, with TRBD1 identical over 9 bases. Per germline, CDR1 LGHDT and CDR2 YNNKEL (reference sequence). V trimming: 2 bases; J trimming: 3 bases; junction bases outside the gene matches: 2. The CDR3 sequence is 14 residues long. CDR3 sequence reads: CASSQQTGGYEQYF. The CDR3 coding sequence is TGTGCCAGCAGCCAACAGACAGGGGGCTACGAGCAGTACTTC.

The rearrangement links TRBV27 to TRBJ2-7, with 10 positions matching TRBD1. The CDR3 length is 14 residues. Trimming cost V 5 bases and J 6 bases; bases outside gene matches: 7. CDR1 is MNHEY, CDR2 SMNVEV, per germline (reference sequence). CDR3 amino acids: CASSPRTGGPEQYF. CDR3 nucleotide sequence: TGTGCCAGCAGTCCCCGGACAGGGGGGCCCGAGCAGTACTTC.

The chain is built from TRBV7-2 and TRBJ2-7; D not resolved. Germline V gives CDR1 SGHTA, CDR2 FQGNSA. V lost 5 bases, J lost 3 bases, and 17 bases lay in between. This CDR3 has 15 amino acids. Written as DNA, the CDR3 is TGTGCCAGCAGCCCCCAGACCCTTCCCAACTACGAGCAGTACTTC. It yields the protein CASSPQTLPNYEQYF.

This chain links TRBV6-5 with TRBJ1-4, with D perhaps TRBD1 (5 bases). Germline V gene lookup returns CDR1 MNHEY and CDR2 SVGAGI. The CDR3 spans 14 residues. Trimming took 0 bases from V and 6 from J, leaving 8 bases between them. CDR3 amino acids: CASSYSGRYEKLFF. The DNA of the CDR3 is TGTGCCAGCAGTTACTCGGGACGATATGAAAAACTGTTTTTT.

This rearrangement joins TRBV5-1 to TRBJ2-2, with D uncertain. CDR1 is SGHRS, CDR2 YFSETQ, per germline. Between the trimmed V and J ends, which lost 4 bases and 1 base, there was a span of 8 bases. CDR3 length: 14 residues. CDR3 protein: CASSPRQNTGELFF. DNA for the CDR3: TGCGCCAGCAGCCCTAGACAGAACACCGGGGAGCTGTTTTTT.

The rearrangement joins TRBV11-2 to TRBJ1-1; 8 nucleotides line up with TRBD1. J gave up 6 bases and V 5 bases, and 11 bases lay outside the gene matches. The germline CDR1 and CDR2 sequences are SGHAT and FQNNGV. The CDR3 is made up of 15 amino acids. CDR3 sequence reads: CASSDRQGIFAEAFF. Here the CDR3 DNA reads TGTGCCAGCAGCGACCGACAGGGGATTTTTGCTGAAGCTTTCTTT.

In this sample, this clone turned up once. The chain employs TRBV15 and TRBJ2-3, with D possibly TRBD1 on 5 matching bases. V dropped 1 base and J dropped 0 bases, with 8 bases sitting between them. The CDR3 extends over 15 amino acids. Germline-derived CDR1 and CDR2 are LNHNV and YYDKDF (reference sequence). The CDR3 spells CATSRAGFSTDTQYF. For the CDR3, the DNA is TGTGCCACCAGCAGAGCAGGGTTTAGCACAGATACGCAGTATTTT.

This chain joins TRBV4-2 and TRBJ2-7, with 7 bases that match TRBD2. Per germline, CDR1 LGHNA and CDR2 YNFKEQ. The CDR3 runs to 16 residues. The V gene end was trimmed by 3 bases and the J gene end by 5 bases; junction bases not matched to a gene: 13. The CDR3 bases are TGTGCCAGCAGCCAGGGGGGGTCTTCCCCACGGGACGAGCAGTACTTC. Translation gives CASSQGGSSPRDEQYF.

The rearrangement uses TRBV9 and TRBJ1-3; D unclear. This CDR3 is 15 amino acids long. Per germline, CDR1 SGDLS and CDR2 YYNGEE. V shed 4 bases and J shed 0 bases, with 11 bases lying between them. CDR3 DNA: TGTGCCAGCAGCCCTTCGGCGAGCTCTGGAAACACCATATATTTT. Protein product: CASSPSASSGNTIYF.

This clone appeared a single time. The V gene is TRBV27, the J gene TRBJ2-7; 9 bases are shared with TRBD1. Germline CDR1 reads MNHEY; CDR2 reads SMNVEV (reference sequence). V was clipped by 6 bases and J by 4 bases; unmatched bases: 13. CDR3 size: 16 residues. The CDR3 sequence: CASSRRTGTGSYEQYF. In nucleotides, the CDR3 is TGTGCCAGCAGCCGCCGGACCGGGACAGGGTCGTACGAGCAGTACTTC.

V gene TRBV7-9 combines with J gene TRBJ1-3; TRBD1 matches at 9 bases. This CDR3 comprises 15 residues. The V gene end was trimmed by 5 bases and the J gene end by 0 bases; junction bases not matched to a gene: 2. Germline lookup yields CDR1 SEHNR and CDR2 FQNEAQ (reference sequence). CDR3 DNA sequence: TGTGCCAGCAGCAGGGACAGGGCCTCTGGAAACACCATATATTTT. This sequence encodes CASSRDRASGNTIYF.

This chain links TRBV4-1 with TRBJ2-7, with 7 bases matching TRBD1. The V gene end was trimmed by 4 bases and the J gene end by 0 bases; junction bases not matched to a gene: 9. The CDR3 has 16 residues. CDR1 is MGHRA and CDR2 is YSYEKL in the germline V gene. For the CDR3, the DNA is TGCGCCAGCAGCCCCAGAAGGACAGGAGGCTCCTACGAGCAGTACTTC. This translates into CASSPRRTGGSYEQYF.

The chain uses TRBV7-3 and TRBJ2-1, with 9 bases fitting TRBD1. The CDR3 has 12 residues. In germline, CDR1 is SGHTA, CDR2 FQGTGA. The V and J ends lost 4 bases and 9 bases, in that order; junction bases with no gene match: 1. CDR3 loop: CASSSTGGEQFF. CDR3 in DNA: TGTGCCAGCAGCTCGACAGGGGGTGAGCAGTTCTTC.